A selection of T cell receptor beta chains follows, all from one sample in a study of shared clonotypes between healthy human individuals. Method: immunoSEQ multiplex PCR; TCRdb's copy keeps in-frame clones and lacks some. The table shows some 2,500,000 clones, with 80% to 95% occurring only once. Specimen: naive CD4+ T cells from PBMCs. These TCRs come from a young man in good health. Some clones in this sample may be carry-over from other donors' samples. CDR3s include the opening cysteine and the closing phenylalanine or tryptophan. The order of the fields is V gene, J gene, D gene, clone size, CDR3 protein, CDR3 DNA. The D gene is left open where the match is weak. Clone size, where shown, is once, few, many, or a class for clones that have expanded.

>TRBV5-1|TRBJ2-7|TRBD2|NA
CASSFIIPSGSYEQYF
TGCGCCAGCAGCTTTATTATTCCTAGCGGATCCTACGAGCAGTACTTC
>TRBV5-4|TRBJ1-5|NA|NA
CASSFAGGDQPQHF
TGTGCCAGCAGCTTCGCCGGGGGCGATCAGCCCCAGCATTTT
>TRBV5-1|TRBJ2-5|NA|NA
CASSAVGAGQETQYF
TGCGCCAGCAGCGCGGTGGGGGCCGGGCAAGAGACCCAGTACTTC
>TRBV25-1|TRBJ1-1|TRBD1|NA
CASSGRGRGTEAFF
TGTGCCAGCAGTGGAAGGGGGCGCGGCACTGAAGCTTTCTTT
>TRBV28|TRBJ1-5|NA|once
CASSSGGGNQPQHF
TGTGCCAGCAGTTCAGGAGGTGGCAATCAGCCCCAGCATTTT
>TRBV19|TRBJ2-7|NA|NA
CASSISQQQYF
TGTGCCAGTAGTATCTCACAACAGCAGTACTTC
>TRBV18|TRBJ2-7|TRBD2|NA
CASSPPGLAGVEQYF
TGTGCCAGCTCACCTCCGGGACTAGCGGGAGTAGAGCAGTACTTC
>TRBV9|TRBJ2-1|TRBD2|NA
CASSPNAVAGAYNEQFF
TGTGCCAGCAGCCCCAACGCGGTAGCGGGGGCCTACAATGAGCAGTTCTTC
>TRBV18|TRBJ1-4|NA|NA
CASSQGEGKLFF
TGTGCCAGCTCACAAGGGGAAGGAAAACTGTTTTTT
>TRBV7-9|TRBJ2-3|TRBD1|NA
CASTPGQGEIDTQYF
TGTGCCAGCACCCCGGGACAGGGCGAGATAGATACGCAGTATTTT
>TRBV18|TRBJ2-2|NA|NA
CASSRSGTGAGELFF
TGTGCCAGCTCACGGTCCGGGACCGGGGCCGGGGAGCTGTTTTTT
>TRBV5-6|TRBJ2-7|TRBD2|NA
CASSWGLAGGGEQYF
TGTGCCAGCAGCTGGGGACTAGCGGGAGGAGGCGAGCAGTACTTC
>TRBV12-5|TRBJ2-7|NA|NA
CASGLVQGRSEQYF
TGTGCTAGTGGTTTGGTACAAGGGAGGAGCGAGCAGTACTTC
>TRBV2|TRBJ2-1|TRBD1|NA
CASIKDRANEQFF
TGTGCCAGCATCAAAGACAGGGCCAATGAGCAGTTCTTC
>TRBV29-1|TRBJ1-2|NA|NA
CSVERTANYGYTF
TGCAGCGTTGAACGTACAGCTAACTATGGCTACACCTTC
>TRBV11-2|TRBJ1-1|NA|NA
CASSLDHRGVEAFF
TGTGCCAGCAGCTTAGACCACCGGGGGGTTGAAGCTTTCTTT